This TCR beta chain is drawn from a study of Graves' ophthalmopathy and Graves' hyperthyroidism. Study outcomes and limitations: The 13-signature model separated ophthalmopathy from stable hyperthyroidism at just under 90% sensitivity and nearly 82% specificity.

Ages of hyperthyroidism patients ran from 18 to 65, and their diagnoses were new, under 2 months' duration. Out of about 11 ml of fresh peripheral blood, PBMCs were obtained. Amplification targeted the TCR beta CDR3 regions, with RNA transcripts as the source material. An initial RT-PCR round employing HTBI primers preceded a second-round multiplex PCR. A single record per CDR3 protein comes from TCRdb applying MiXCR to the multiplex PCR reads. The profile shows 350,000 to 400,000 distinct CDR3 sequences, less than 20% of them singletons. Many counts were recorded for this clonotype. Its antigen is currently unknown. The sequence was collected from a young woman with stable Graves' hyperthyroidism. The sequencing input was peripheral blood.

DNA of the CDR3: TGTGCCAGCAGCTTAGAGAGGGTTTCACCCCTCCACTTT. Translating gives CASSLERVSPLHF. The chain is built from TRBV11-2 and TRBJ1-6; D unclear. Germline loops: CDR1 SGHAT, CDR2 FQNNGV. This CDR3 region has 13 residues. V was pared by 0 bases and J by 9 bases, with 6 bases between.